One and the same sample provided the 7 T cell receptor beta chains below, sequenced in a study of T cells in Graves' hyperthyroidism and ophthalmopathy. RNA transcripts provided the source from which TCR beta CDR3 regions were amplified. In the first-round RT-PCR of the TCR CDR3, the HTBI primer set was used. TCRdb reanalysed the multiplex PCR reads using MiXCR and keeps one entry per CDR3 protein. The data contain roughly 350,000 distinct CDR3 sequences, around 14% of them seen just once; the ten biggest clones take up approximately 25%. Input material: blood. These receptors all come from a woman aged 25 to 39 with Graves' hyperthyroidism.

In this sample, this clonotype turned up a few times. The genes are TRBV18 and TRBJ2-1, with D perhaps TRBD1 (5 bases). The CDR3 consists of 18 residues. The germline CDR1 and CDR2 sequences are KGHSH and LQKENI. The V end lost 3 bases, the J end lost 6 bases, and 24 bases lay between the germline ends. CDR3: CASSPSLLDSRPANEQFF. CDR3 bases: TGTGCCAGCTCACCCTCTCTTCTCGACAGCCGTCCGGCCAATGAGCAGTTCTTC.

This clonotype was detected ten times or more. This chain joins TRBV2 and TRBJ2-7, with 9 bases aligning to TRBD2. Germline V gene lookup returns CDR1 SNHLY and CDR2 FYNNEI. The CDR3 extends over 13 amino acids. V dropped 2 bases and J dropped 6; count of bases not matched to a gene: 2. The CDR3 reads CASSEWGLAEQYF. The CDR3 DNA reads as TGTGCCAGCAGTGAATGGGGACTAGCCGAGCAGTACTTC. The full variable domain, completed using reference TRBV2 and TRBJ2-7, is EPEVTQTPSHQVTQMGQEVILRCVPISNHLYFYWYRQILGQKVEFLVSFYNNEISEKSEIFDDQFSVERPDGSNFTLKIRSTKLEDSAMYFCASSEWGLAEQYFGPGTRLTVT.

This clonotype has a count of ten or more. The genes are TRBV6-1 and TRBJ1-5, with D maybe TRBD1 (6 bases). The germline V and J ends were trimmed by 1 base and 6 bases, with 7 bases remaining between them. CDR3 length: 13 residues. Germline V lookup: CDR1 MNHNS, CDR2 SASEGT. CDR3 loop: CASSEEGGQPQHF. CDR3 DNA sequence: TGTGCCAGCAGTGAAGAAGGGGGTCAGCCCCAGCATTTT.

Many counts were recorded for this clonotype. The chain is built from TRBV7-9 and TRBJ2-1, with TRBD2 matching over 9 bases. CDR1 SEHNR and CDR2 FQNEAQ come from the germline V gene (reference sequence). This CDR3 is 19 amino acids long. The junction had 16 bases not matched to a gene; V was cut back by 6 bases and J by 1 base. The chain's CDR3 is CASRPMGDSSGISYNEQFF. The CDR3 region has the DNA TGTGCCAGCAGGCCAATGGGGGACTCTAGCGGGATTTCCTACAATGAGCAGTTCTTC.

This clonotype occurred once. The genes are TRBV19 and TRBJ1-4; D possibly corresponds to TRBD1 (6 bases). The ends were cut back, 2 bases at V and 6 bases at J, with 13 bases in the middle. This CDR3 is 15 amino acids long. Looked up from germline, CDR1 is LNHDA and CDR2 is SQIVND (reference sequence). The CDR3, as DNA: TGTGCCAGTAGTATACGCCGGAGGGGGGATGAAAAACTGTTTTTT. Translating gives CASSIRRRGDEKLFF.

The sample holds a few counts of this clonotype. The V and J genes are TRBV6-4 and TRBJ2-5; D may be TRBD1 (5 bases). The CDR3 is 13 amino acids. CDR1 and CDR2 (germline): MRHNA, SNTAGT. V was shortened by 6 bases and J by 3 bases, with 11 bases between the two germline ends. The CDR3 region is CASSPGPEETQYF. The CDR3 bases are TGTGCCAGCAGCCCAGGGCCCGAAGAGACCCAGTACTTC.

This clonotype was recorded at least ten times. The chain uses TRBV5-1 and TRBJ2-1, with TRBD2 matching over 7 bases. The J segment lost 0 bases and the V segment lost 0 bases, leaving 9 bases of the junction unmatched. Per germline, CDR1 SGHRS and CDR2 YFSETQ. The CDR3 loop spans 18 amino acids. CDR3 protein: CASSLDASGLSSYNEQFF. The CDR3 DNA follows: TGCGCCAGCAGCTTGGATGCTAGCGGATTAAGCTCCTACAATGAGCAGTTCTTC.